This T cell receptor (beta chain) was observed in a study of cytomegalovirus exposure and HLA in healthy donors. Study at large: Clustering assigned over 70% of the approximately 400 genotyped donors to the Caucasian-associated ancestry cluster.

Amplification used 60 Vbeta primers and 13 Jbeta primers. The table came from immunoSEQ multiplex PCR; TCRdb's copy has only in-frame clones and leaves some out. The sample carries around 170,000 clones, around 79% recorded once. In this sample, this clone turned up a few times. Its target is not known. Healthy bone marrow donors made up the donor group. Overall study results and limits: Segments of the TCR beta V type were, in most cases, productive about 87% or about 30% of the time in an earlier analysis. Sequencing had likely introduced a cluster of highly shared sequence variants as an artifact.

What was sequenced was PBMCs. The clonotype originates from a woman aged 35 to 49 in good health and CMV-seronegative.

In nucleotides, the CDR3 is TGTGCCAGCAGCCTTCCGGGACAGGGAGTCTACACCTTC. Its translation: CASSLPGQGVYTF. The chain carries TRBV7-2 and TRBJ1-2, with 9 positions matching TRBD1. The V gene's germline CDR1 is SGHTA and CDR2 FQGNSA. CDR3 length: 13 residues. The J segment lost 10 bases and the V segment lost 5 bases, leaving 8 bases of the junction unmatched. Variable domain in full (rest from reference TRBV7-2 and TRBJ1-2): GAGVSQSPSNKVTEKGKDVELRCDPISGHTALYWYRQSLGQGLEFLIYFQGNSAPDKSGLPSDRFSAERTGGSVSTLTIQRTQQEDSAVYLCASSLPGQGVYTFGSGTRLTVV.